This T cell receptor beta chain was captured by sequencing in a study of cytotoxic CD8 clonotypes in ibrutinib-treated CLL. Study information: Overall, 24 responses were partial and 2 complete; following median roughly 62 months, roughly 15 patients stayed remitted and around twelve progressed. Study-wide findings and caveats: Circulating CD8+ T-cell counts were tracked by baseline clonality, which exceeded that of age-matched healthy donors. Rising at ibrutinib response, clonality subsequently fell back toward baseline at progression.

This table comes from immunoSEQ multiplex PCR, and its TCRdb copy is limited to in-frame clones, with some not included. This sample has 23,000 or so clones, with roughly three quarters found just once. TCR beta libraries used around 1.8 micrograms of DNA from cryopreserved PBMCs. Turning to this clone: No antigen is known for it.

This CDR3 has 15 amino acids. The germline V gene has CDR1 SGDLS and CDR2 YYNGEE. V lost 4 bases, J lost 5 bases, and 7 bases stayed unmatched. The gene calls are TRBV9 and TRBJ1-2; TRBD1 matches at 11 bases. The receptor's source is a human donor with chronic lymphocytic leukemia. The sequences come from PBMCs, collected after 24 months of ibrutinib treatment. CDR3 protein: CASSLWDRGGYGYTF. The CDR3 DNA follows: TGTGCCAGCAGCTTATGGGACAGGGGGGGTTATGGCTACACCTTC. Full variable domain (remainder filled in from reference TRBV9 and TRBJ1-2): DSGVTQTPKHLITATGQRVTLRCSPRSGDLSVYWYQQSLDQGLQFLIQYYNGEERAKGNILERFSAQQFPDLHSELNLSSLELGDSALYFCASSLWDRGGYGYTFGSGTRLTVV.